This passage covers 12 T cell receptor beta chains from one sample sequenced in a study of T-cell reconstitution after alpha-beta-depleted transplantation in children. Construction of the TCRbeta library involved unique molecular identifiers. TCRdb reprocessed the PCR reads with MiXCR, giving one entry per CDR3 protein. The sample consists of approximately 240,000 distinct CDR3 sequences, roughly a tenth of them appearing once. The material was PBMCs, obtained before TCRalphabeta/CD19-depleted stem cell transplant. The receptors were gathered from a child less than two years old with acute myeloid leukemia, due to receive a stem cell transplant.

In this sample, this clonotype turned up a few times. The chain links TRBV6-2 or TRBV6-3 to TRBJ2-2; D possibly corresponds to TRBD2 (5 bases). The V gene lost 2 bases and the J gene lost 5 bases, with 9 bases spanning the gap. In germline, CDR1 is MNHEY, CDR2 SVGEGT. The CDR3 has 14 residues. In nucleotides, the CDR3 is TGTGCCAGCAGTTACACGGAGGTAACCGGGGAGCTGTTTTTT. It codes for CASSYTEVTGELFF.

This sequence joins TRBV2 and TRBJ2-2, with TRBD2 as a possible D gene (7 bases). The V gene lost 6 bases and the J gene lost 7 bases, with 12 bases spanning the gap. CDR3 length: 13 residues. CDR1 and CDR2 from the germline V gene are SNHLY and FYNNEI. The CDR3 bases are TGTGCCAGCAGCCGGGGGGCTAACGGGGAGCTGTTTTTT. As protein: CASSRGANGELFF. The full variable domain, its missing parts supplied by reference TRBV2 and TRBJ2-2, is EPEVTQTPSHQVTQMGQEVILRCVPISNHLYFYWYRQILGQKVEFLVSFYNNEISEKSEIFDDQFSVERPDGSNFTLKIRSTKLEDSAMYFCASSRGANGELFFGEGSRLTVL.

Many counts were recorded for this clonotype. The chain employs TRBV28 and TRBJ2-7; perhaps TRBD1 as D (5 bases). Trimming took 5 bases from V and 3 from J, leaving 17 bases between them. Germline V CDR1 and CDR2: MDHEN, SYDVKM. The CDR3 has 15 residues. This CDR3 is CASSPPIGHLYEQYF. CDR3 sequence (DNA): TGTGCCAGCAGTCCCCCCATAGGACATCTCTACGAGCAGTACTTC.

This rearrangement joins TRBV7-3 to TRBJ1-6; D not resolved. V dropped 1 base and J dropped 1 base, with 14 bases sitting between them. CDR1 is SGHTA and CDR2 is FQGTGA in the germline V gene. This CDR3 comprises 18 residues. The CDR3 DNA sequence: TGTGCCAGCAGCTTAAGCCAGTCAAAGGCGTCCTATAATTCACCCCTCCACTTT. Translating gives CASSLSQSKASYNSPLHF.

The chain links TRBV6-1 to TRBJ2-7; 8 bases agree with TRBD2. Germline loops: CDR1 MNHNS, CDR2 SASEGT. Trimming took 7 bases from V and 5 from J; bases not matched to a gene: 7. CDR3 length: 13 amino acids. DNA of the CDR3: TGTGCCAGCACCGGGACTAGAGACCACGAGCAGTACTTC. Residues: CASTGTRDHEQYF.

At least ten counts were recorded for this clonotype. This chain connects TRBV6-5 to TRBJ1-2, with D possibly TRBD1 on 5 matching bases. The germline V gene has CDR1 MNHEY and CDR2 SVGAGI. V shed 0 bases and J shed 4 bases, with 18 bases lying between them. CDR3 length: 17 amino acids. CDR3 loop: CASSYSRGVKQSYGYTF. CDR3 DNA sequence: TGTGCCAGCAGTTACTCGAGAGGGGTAAAACAGTCCTATGGCTACACCTTC.

The CDR3 nucleotides read TGTGCCAGCAGCCAAGATGGCGGGAGGCATTACGAGCAGTACTTC. Translating gives CASSQDGGRHYEQYF. This chain joins TRBV4-2 and TRBJ2-7, with 8 positions matching TRBD2. The ends lost 0 bases at V and 4 bases at J; junction bases unmatched: 5. CDR1 and CDR2 (germline): LGHNA, YNFKEQ. The CDR3 extends over 15 amino acids.

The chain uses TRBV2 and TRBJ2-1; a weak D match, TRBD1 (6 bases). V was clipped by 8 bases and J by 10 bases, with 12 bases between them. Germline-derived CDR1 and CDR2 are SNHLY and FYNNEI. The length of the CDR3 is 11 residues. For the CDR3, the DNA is TGTGCCAGCGAAACTAGGGGGGAGCAGTTCTTC. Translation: CASETRGEQFF.

The CDR3: CASSFDFSGVPYGYTF. The CDR3 DNA sequence: TGTGCCAGCAGCTTCGACTTCAGTGGCGTTCCCTATGGCTACACCTTC. The chain carries TRBV7-9 and TRBJ1-2; no clear D gene. CDR1 SEHNR and CDR2 FQNEAQ come from the germline V gene (reference sequence). The V and J ends lost 3 bases and 4 bases respectively, with 18 bases between them. The length of the CDR3 is 16 residues.

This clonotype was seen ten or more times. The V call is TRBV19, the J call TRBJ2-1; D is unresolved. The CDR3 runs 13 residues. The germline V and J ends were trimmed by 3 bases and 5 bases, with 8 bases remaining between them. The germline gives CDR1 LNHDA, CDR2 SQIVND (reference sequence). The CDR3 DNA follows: TGTGCCAGTAGTATGGGTACGGACAATGAGCAGTTCTTC. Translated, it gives CASSMGTDNEQFF.

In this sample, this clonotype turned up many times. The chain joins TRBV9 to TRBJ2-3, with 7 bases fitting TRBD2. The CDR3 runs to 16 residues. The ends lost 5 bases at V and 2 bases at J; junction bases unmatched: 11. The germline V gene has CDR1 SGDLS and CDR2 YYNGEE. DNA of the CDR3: TGTGCCAGCAGTCCCCATGGCGGGAGACTCACAGATACGCAGTATTTT. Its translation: CASSPHGGRLTDTQYF.

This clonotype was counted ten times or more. The chain's CDR3 is CASSLGGPQYF. The CDR3 DNA sequence: TGTGCCAGCAGCCTAGGGGGTCCGCAGTACTTC. V and J are TRBV11-2 and TRBJ2-7, with D possibly TRBD1 on 6 matching bases. Trimming took off 5 bases at V and 9 bases at J, with 11 bases between the two ends. The CDR3 has 11 amino acids. The germline V gene encodes CDR1 SGHAT and CDR2 FQNNGV.